The rows below give T cell receptor beta chains drawn from one sample of a study of neurological immune-mediated disorders. TCRdb reprocessed the 5' RACE reads via MiXCR and lists one record per CDR3 protein. The sample gives approximately 130,000 distinct CDR3 sequences, 3.2% of which show up once; 1.3% is in the top ten. Sequenced sample: PBMCs. The receptors come from a woman aged 25 to 39 with multiple sclerosis. The CDR3 runs from the conserved cysteine through the conserved F or W. A D gene is named only where the DNA matches it firmly. Expanded clones are given a class, and other clones once, few, many or no size at all.

>TRBJ1-1|TRBV5-6|.|few
TGTGCCAGCAGCATGGCAGCTAACACTGAAGCTTTCTTT
CASSMAANTEAFF
>TRBJ1-1|TRBV7-9|.|many
TGTGCCAGCATCACCCCATCGGTGGGCACTGAAGCTTTCTTT
CASITPSVGTEAFF
>TRBJ2-1|TRBV12-3/TRBV12-4|TRBD1|.
TGTGCCAGCAGCCTGGTCGGGACAGGCTACAATGAGCAGTTCTTC
CASSLVGTGYNEQFF
>TRBJ1-4|TRBV7-2|.|many
TGTGCCAGCAGCTTAGGTGCAGGCTGGGCTGAAAAACTGTTTTTT
CASSLGAGWAEKLFF
>TRBJ2-7|TRBV12-3/TRBV12-4|.|many
TGTGCCAGCAGTTTCGGGGAATGGTACGAGCAGTACTTC
CASSFGEWYEQYF
>TRBJ2-1|TRBV20-1|TRBD2|many
TGCAGTGCTAGAGAGGCGGGGGAACTCTACAATGAGCAGTTCTTC
CSAREAGELYNEQFF
>TRBJ2-3|TRBV7-9|.|many
TGTGCCAGCAGCTTAGCCCGGGGGGCCCGGGATACGCAGTATTTT
CASSLARGARDTQYF
>TRBJ2-1|TRBV7-2|TRBD2|many
TGTGCCAGCAGCTTAAGTGGACTAGCGGGGGCCCCCTACAATGAGCAGTTCTTC
CASSLSGLAGAPYNEQFF
>TRBJ2-7|TRBV7-2|.|many
TGTGCCACGGTGCGGGGGACAGGCCTATACGAGCAGTACTTC
CATVRGTGLYEQYF
>TRBJ2-5|TRBV7-2|.|many
TGTGCCAGCAGCCTCCGGTGGGCGGGCCAAGAGACCCAGTACTTC
CASSLRWAGQETQYF
>TRBJ2-7|TRBV5-1|.|many
TGCGCCAGCAGCTTGATGGCGGGGGAGCAGTACTTC
CASSLMAGEQYF